This TCR beta chain originates from a study of post-analysis software for immune sequencing data. Study at large: As for disease course, relapsing-remitting, secondary progressive and progressive-relapsing multiple sclerosis were all included.

TCR beta cDNA libraries included unique molecular identifiers. Around 500,000 cDNA molecules came from around 1 to 9.1 million T cells. TCRdb reprocessed the PCR reads with MiXCR, giving one entry per CDR3 protein. This table has around 700,000 distinct CDR3 sequences, 59% appearing once. The CDR3 consists of 14 residues. The germline CDR1 and CDR2 sequences are SGDLS and YYNGEE. As regards this clonotype: Its antigen is not identified. A single base separates this from a much larger clone, so it may be a read error.

Regarding the study as a whole: Roughly 5 TRBV segments occurring more often in patients than controls included TRBV5-6, TRBV5-1 and TRBV20-1.

Specimen: blood. V is TRBV9 and J is TRBJ2-3; D uncertain. The TCR originated in a girl aged 2 to 10 with multiple sclerosis. The chain's CDR3 is CTSKLGGDTDTQYF. Here the CDR3 DNA reads TGTACCTCCAAACTGGGCGGCGATACAGATACGCAGTATTTT.